This T cell receptor (beta chain) was captured by sequencing in a study of blood T cell repertoires in COVID-19. During active infection, Seattle patients enrolled and were then monitored through disease. Sequencing was performed with immunoSEQ multiplex PCR; in TCRdb, only in-frame clones are kept and a portion is missing. Of some 73,000 clones in the sample, 80% to 90% are singletons; the top ten hold 5.5% to 7.5%. This clone was seen a handful of times. The source is a man at least 80 years old with COVID-19, enrolled during active disease. Sequencing input: peripheral blood.

CDR3 protein: CASSASGGEEETQYF. CDR3 DNA: TGTGCCAGCAGCGCTAGCGGGGGGGAGGAAGAGACCCAGTACTTC. J is TRBJ2-5 and V is TRBV9; 12 bases are shared with TRBD2. The CDR3 totals 15 residues. Germline V CDR1 and CDR2: SGDLS, YYNGEE. Trimming removed 3 bases from V and 3 bases from J; junction bases left unmatched: 3.